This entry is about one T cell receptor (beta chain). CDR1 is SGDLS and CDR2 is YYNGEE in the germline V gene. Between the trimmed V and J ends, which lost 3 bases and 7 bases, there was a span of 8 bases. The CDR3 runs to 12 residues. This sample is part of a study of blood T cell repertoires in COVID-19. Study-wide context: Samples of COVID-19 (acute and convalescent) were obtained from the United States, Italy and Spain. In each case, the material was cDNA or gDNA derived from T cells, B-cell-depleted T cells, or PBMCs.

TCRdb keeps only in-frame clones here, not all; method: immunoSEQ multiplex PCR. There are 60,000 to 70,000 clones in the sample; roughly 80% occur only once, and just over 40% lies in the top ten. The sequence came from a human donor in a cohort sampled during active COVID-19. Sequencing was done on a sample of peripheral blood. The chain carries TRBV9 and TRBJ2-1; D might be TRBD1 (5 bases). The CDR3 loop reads CASSGRQNEQFF. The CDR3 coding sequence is TGTGCCAGCAGCGGGAGACAGAATGAGCAGTTCTTC.